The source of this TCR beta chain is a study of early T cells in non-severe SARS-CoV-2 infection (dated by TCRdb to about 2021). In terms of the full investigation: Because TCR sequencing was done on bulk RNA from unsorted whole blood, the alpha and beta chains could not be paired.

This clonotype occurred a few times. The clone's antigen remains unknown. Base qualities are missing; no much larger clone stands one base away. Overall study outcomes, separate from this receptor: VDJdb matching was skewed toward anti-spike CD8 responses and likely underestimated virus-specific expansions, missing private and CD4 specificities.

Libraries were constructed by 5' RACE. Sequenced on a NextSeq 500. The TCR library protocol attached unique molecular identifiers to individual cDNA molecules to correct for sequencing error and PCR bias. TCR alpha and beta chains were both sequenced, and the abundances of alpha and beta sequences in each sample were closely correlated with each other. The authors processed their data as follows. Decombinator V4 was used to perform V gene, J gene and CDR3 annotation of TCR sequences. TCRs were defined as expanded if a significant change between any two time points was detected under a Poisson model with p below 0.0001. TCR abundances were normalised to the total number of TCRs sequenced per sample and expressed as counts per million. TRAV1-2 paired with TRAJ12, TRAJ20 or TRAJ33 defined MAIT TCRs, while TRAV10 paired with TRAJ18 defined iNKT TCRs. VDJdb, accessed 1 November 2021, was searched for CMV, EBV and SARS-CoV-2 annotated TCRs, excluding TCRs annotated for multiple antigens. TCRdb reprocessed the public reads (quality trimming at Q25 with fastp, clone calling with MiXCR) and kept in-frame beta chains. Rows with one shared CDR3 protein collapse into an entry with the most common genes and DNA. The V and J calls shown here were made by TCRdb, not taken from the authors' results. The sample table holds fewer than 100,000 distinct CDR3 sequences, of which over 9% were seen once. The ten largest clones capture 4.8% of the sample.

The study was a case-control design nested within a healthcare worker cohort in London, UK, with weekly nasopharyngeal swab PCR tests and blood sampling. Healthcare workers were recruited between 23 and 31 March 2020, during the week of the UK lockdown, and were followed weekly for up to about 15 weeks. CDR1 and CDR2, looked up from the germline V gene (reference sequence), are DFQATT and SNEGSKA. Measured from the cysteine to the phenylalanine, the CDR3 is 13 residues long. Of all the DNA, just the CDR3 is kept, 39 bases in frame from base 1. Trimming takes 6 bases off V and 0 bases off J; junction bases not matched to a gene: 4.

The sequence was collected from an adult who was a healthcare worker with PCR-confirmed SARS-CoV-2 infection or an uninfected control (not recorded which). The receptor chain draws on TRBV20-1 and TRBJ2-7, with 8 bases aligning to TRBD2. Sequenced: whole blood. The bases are TGCAGTGCAAGCGGGAGCGACTCCTACGAGCAGTACTTC. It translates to CSASGSDSYEQYF.